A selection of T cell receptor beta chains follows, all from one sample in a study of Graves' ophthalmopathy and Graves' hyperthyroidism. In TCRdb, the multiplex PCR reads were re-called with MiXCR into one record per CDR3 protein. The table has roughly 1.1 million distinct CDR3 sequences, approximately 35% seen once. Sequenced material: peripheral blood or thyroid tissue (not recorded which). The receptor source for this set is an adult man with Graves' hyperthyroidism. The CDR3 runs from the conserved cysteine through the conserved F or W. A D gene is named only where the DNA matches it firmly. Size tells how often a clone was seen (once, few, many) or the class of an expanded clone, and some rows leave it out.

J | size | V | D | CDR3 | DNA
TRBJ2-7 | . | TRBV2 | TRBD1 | CASSVAGQGPSDYEQYF | TGTGCCAGCAGTGTCGCGGGACAGGGTCCATCTGACTACGAGCAGTACTTC
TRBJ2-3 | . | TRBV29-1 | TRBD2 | CSVPKLAGYTDTQYF | TGCAGCGTTCCGAAACTAGCGGGATACACAGATACGCAGTATTTT
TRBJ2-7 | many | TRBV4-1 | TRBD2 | CASSPSSGKAYEQYF | TGCGCCAGCAGCCCGAGTAGCGGGAAAGCCTACGAGCAGTACTTC
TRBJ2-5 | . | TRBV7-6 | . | CASSHLSFQETQYF | TGTGCCAGCAGCCACCTTAGCTTCCAAGAGACCCAGTACTTC
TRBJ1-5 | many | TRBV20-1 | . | CSARPPNQPQHF | TGCAGTGCCCGACCGCCTAATCAGCCCCAGCATTTT
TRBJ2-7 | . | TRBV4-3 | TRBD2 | CASSRGAGGLLLEQYF | TGCGCCAGCAGCCGGGGAGCGGGGGGCCTGCTATTGGAGCAGTACTTC
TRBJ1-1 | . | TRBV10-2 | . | CASSEDGMATEAFF | TGCGCCAGCAGTGAGGACGGGATGGCCACTGAAGCTTTCTTT
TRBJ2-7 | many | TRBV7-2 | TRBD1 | CASSLDWTGGSYEQYF | TGTGCCAGCAGCTTAGATTGGACAGGGGGCTCCTACGAGCAGTACTTC
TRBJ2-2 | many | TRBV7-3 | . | CASTVAPNTGELFF | TGTGCCAGCACAGTAGCGCCGAACACCGGGGAGCTGTTTTTT
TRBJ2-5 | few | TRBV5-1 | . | CASSLGQMETQYF | TGTGCCAGCAGCTTAGGGCAAATGGAGACCCAGTACTTC
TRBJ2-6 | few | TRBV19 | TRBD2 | CASRKSGGAGANVLTF | TGTGCCAGTCGAAAGAGCGGGGGTGCTGGGGCCAACGTCCTGACTTTC
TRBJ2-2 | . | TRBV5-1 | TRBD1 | CASILLTGTGNTGELFF | TGTGCCAGCATACTGCTTACCGGGACAGGGAACACCGGGGAGCTGTTTTTT
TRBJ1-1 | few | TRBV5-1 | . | CASSLFTGNTEAFF | TGCGCCAGCAGCTTATTTACAGGGAACACTGAAGCTTTCTTT
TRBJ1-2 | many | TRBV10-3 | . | CAIRGPGLLYGYTF | TGTGCCATCAGGGGTCCCGGGTTGCTCTATGGCTACACCTTC
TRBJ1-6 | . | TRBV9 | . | CASSEGAGSQKQNSPLHF | TGTGCCAGCAGCGAGGGAGCGGGAAGCCAAAAGCAAAATTCACCCCTCCACTTT
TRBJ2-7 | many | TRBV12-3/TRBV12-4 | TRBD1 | CASSQRTGYEQYF | TGTGCCAGCAGCCAACGGACAGGGTACGAGCAGTACTTC
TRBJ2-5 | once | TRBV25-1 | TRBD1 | CASSLTRDREETQYF | TGTGCCAGCAGTCTCACCCGGGACAGGGAAGAGACCCAGTACTTC
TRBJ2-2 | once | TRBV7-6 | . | CASSKEPDLGLGNTGELFF | TGTGCCAGCAGCAAGGAGCCGGATTTGGGCCTTGGGAACACCGGGGAGCTGTTTTTT
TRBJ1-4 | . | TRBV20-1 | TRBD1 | CSAGIRDRREKLFF | TGCAGTGCTGGAATCCGGGACAGGAGGGAAAAACTGTTTTTT
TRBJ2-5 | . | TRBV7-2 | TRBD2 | CASSYLSGGVQETQYF | TGTGCCAGCAGCTATCTTAGCGGGGGGGTGCAAGAGACCCAGTACTTC
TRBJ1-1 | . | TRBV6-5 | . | CASSFHRTDMIEAFF | TGTGCCAGCAGCTTCCATCGGACAGATATGATTGAAGCTTTCTTT
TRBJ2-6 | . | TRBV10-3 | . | CAISEDGGRGSTSGANVLTF | TGTGCCATCAGTGAGGATGGGGGCAGGGGCAGTACTTCTGGGGCCAACGTCCTGACTTTC
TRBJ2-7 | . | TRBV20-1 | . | CSARDSWSRGPLYEQYF | TGCAGTGCTAGAGATTCTTGGAGTCGCGGACCCCTCTACGAGCAGTACTTC
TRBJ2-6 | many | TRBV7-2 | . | CASRKGQAGANVLTF | TGTGCCAGCAGGAAGGGGCAGGCTGGGGCCAACGTCCTGACTTTC
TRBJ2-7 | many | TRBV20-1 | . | CSAKDSGQRREQYF | TGCAGTGCTAAAGACTCTGGACAGAGAAGGGAGCAGTACTTC
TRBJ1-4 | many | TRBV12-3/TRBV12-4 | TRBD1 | CASSSNRGREKLFF | TGTGCCAGCAGCTCCAACAGGGGACGGGAAAAACTGTTTTTT
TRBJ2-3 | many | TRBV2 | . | CASSGTRGYTDTQYF | TGTGCCAGCAGCGGGACCAGAGGTTACACAGATACGCAGTATTTT
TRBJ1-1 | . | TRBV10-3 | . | CAISYGTGLPGNTEAFF | TGTGCCATCAGTTATGGTACAGGACTACCTGGGAACACTGAAGCTTTCTTT
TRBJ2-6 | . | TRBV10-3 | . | CAISEAGRDGANVLTF | TGTGCCATCAGTGAGGCAGGGCGGGATGGGGCCAACGTCCTGACTTTC
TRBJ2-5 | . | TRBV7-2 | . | CASSSSGIDQETQYF | TGTGCCAGCAGCTCGTCCGGGATAGACCAAGAGACCCAGTACTTC
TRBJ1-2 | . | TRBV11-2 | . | CASSLRTATLNYGYTF | TGTGCCAGCAGCTTACGAACAGCAACTCTTAACTATGGCTACACCTTC
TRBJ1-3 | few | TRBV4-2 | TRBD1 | CASSQDPTGQGNTIYF | TGTGCCAGCAGCCAAGACCCAACGGGACAGGGAAACACCATATATTTT
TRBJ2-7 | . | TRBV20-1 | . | CSARALRVLDEQYF | TGCAGTGCCCGTGCCCTCCGGGTTCTCGACGAGCAGTACTTC
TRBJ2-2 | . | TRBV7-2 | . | CASSPRWGPGELFF | TGTGCCAGCAGCCCGAGGTGGGGACCCGGGGAGCTGTTTTTT
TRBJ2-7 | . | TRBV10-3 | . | CAISERGRQGSYEQYF | TGTGCCATCAGTGAGCGAGGTCGGCAGGGCTCCTACGAGCAGTACTTC
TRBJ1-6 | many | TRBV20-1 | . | CSATTHAGASSYNSPLHF | TGCAGTGCCACCACGCATGCGGGGGCCAGCTCCTATAATTCACCCCTCCACTTT
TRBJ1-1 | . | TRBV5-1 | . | CASSLDGRERTEAFF | TGCGCCAGCAGCTTGGACGGCAGGGAACGAACTGAAGCTTTCTTT
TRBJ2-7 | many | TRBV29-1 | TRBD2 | CSVGGLAGPYEQYF | TGCAGCGTCGGGGGACTAGCGGGACCGTACGAGCAGTACTTC
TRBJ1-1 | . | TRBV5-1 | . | CASSLLGMDRQNFNTEAFF | TGCGCCAGCAGCTTGTTAGGAATGGACAGACAGAACTTTAACACTGAAGCTTTCTTT
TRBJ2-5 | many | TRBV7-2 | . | CASSLALGVQETQYF | TGTGCCAGCAGCTTAGCCCTGGGGGTCCAAGAGACCCAGTACTTC
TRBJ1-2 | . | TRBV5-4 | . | CASSLRFETSYGYTF | TGTGCCAGCAGCTTAAGATTCGAGACCTCGTATGGCTACACCTTC
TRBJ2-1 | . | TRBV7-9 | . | CASSFPGLEGTYNEQFF | TGTGCCAGCAGCTTCCCGGGGTTGGAGGGAACCTACAATGAGCAGTTCTTC
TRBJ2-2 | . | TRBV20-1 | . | CSAAPSPTGELFF | TGCAGTGCGGCACCGAGCCCCACCGGGGAGCTGTTTTTT
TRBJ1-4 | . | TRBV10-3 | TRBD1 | CATRGRGFGSEKLFF | TGTGCCACCAGGGGCAGGGGGTTCGGAAGTGAAAAACTGTTTTTT
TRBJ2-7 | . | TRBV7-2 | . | CASSPEEGGTYEQYF | TGTGCCAGCAGCCCAGAGGAGGGTGGGACCTACGAGCAGTACTTC
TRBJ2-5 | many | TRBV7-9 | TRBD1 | CASSRDRGVETQYF | TGTGCCAGCAGCCGGGACAGGGGTGTCGAGACCCAGTACTTC
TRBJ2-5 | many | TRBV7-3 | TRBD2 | CASSPRGLAGVETQYF | TGTGCCAGCAGCCCGCGGGGACTAGCGGGAGTAGAGACCCAGTACTTC
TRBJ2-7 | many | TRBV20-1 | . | CSASPVVRLSYEQYF | TGCAGTGCCAGCCCTGTGGTGCGGCTGTCCTACGAGCAGTACTTC